These 27 T cell receptor beta chains were sequenced from one sample in a study of cytomegalovirus exposure and HLA in healthy donors. A multiplex PCR was run with 60 Vbeta primers and 13 Jbeta primers. The repertoire was sequenced with immunoSEQ multiplex PCR; TCRdb's copy has only in-frame clones and lacks some. The repertoire has 150,000 to 200,000 clones, roughly 81% of them found once; the top ten carry around 5%. The sequencing sample was made of PBMCs. These receptors came from a girl aged 5-17 years in good health and CMV-seropositive.

CDR3 nucleotides: TGTGCCAGCAGTTACTCTGGGACAGGGGGGAGTCAGCCCCAGCATTTT. Protein: CASSYSGTGGSQPQHF. J is TRBJ1-5 and V is TRBV6-5; 11 bases fit TRBD1. V lost 0 bases and J lost 6; bases outside the gene matches: 4. Germline CDR1 reads MNHEY; CDR2 reads SVGAGI. The CDR3 runs to 16 residues.

The rearrangement uses TRBV7-8 and TRBJ1-5, with D perhaps TRBD1 (5 bases). CDR1 SGHVS and CDR2 FQNEAQ come from the germline V gene. CDR3 size: 16 residues. Trimming removed 3 bases from V and 5 bases from J, with 17 bases in between. The CDR3 region is CASSFRAGGEYQPQHF. In nucleotides, the CDR3 is TGTGCCAGCAGCTTTCGAGCGGGGGGGGAATATCAGCCCCAGCATTTT. The variable domain in full, completed from reference TRBV7-8 and TRBJ1-5, reads GAGVSQSPRYKVAKRGQDVALRCDPISGHVSLFWYQQALGQGPEFLTYFQNEAQLDKSGLPSDRFFAERPEGSVSTLKIQRTQQEDSAVYLCASSFRAGGEYQPQHFGDGTRLSIL.

The rearrangement uses TRBV2 and TRBJ1-2, with 10 bases identical to TRBD1. The CDR3 is 15 residues long. From germline, CDR1 is SNHLY and CDR2 FYNNEI. With 3 bases clipped from V and 4 bases from J, the junction kept 5 bases outside the gene matches. CDR3 amino acids: CASSEGGTGAYGYTF. The DNA of the CDR3 is TGTGCCAGCAGTGAGGGGGGGACAGGGGCCTATGGCTACACCTTC.

The J gene is TRBJ1-2, the V gene TRBV6-1; no reliable D call. This CDR3 region has 15 residues. Looked up from germline, CDR1 is MNHNS and CDR2 is SASEGT. V was pared by 0 bases and J by 4 bases, with 12 bases between. Written as DNA, the CDR3 is TGTGCCAGCAGTGAAGCGACGGGGATGGCCTATGGCTACACCTTC. Amino acid sequence: CASSEATGMAYGYTF.

As concerns this clone: Other nucleotide sequences in the sample specify the same CDR3. The V call is TRBV11-2, the J call TRBJ2-7; TRBD1 aligns across 7 bases. The CDR3 runs to 13 residues. Per germline, CDR1 SGHAT and CDR2 FQNNGV. J was trimmed by 4 bases and V by 5 bases; bases with no gene match: 5. In DNA form, the CDR3 reads TGTGCCAGCAGCGCAGGGGGTGGGTACGAGCAGTACTTC. It is translated as CASSAGGGYEQYF.

The V and J genes are TRBV7-6 and TRBJ1-1; 7 bases match TRBD1. With 1 base clipped from V and 6 bases from J, the junction kept 8 bases outside the gene matches. Germline V gene data show CDR1 as SGHVS and CDR2 as FNYEAQ. The CDR3 consists of 15 residues. In nucleotides, the CDR3 is TGTGCCAGCAGCTTAGGAGACAGGGATTGGGCTGAAGCTTTCTTT. Encoded protein: CASSLGDRDWAEAFF.

This chain connects TRBV27 to TRBJ1-2, with a weak D call TRBD1 (5 bases). CDR3 length equals 14 residues. The germline V gene has CDR1 MNHEY and CDR2 SMNVEV (reference sequence). V dropped 1 base and J dropped 7 bases, with 13 bases sitting between them. The CDR3 sequence is CASSLWPDQGGYTF. The CDR3 DNA reads TGTGCCAGCAGTTTATGGCCCGATCAGGGTGGCTACACCTTC.

V gene TRBV7-6 combines with J gene TRBJ2-5; D is perhaps TRBD2 (6 bases). Per the germline V gene, CDR1 is SGHVS and CDR2 is FNYEAQ. V lost 1 base to trimming and J lost 4 bases, with 13 bases between them. The length of the CDR3 is 15 residues. The CDR3 nucleotides are TGTGCCAGCAGCTTAGGTCCCTCCGGGGGAGAGACCCAGTACTTC. This gives the protein CASSLGPSGGETQYF.

This clone was detected only a few times. This chain uses TRBV7-9 with TRBJ1-2; a weak D match, TRBD1 (5 bases). The CDR3 has 15 residues. The V end lost 2 bases, the J end lost 5 bases, and 15 bases lay between the germline ends. Germline V gives CDR1 SEHNR, CDR2 FQNEAQ (reference sequence). The CDR3 is CASSLSGGVLYGYTF. As DNA, the CDR3 is TGTGCCAGCAGCTTATCTGGGGGGGTCTTATATGGCTACACCTTC.

This sequence joins TRBV11-2 and TRBJ2-5; the D gene is possibly TRBD2 (5 bases). The J call is doubtful: the DNA matches TRBJ2-7 better. The germline gives CDR1 SGHAT, CDR2 FQNNGV. The length of the CDR3 is 15 residues. The CDR3 DNA is TGTGCCAGCAGCTCCGCGGGTGGACGGTTCTACGAGCAGTACTTC. Protein product: CASSSAGGRFYEQYF.

This chain uses TRBV9 with TRBJ2-1; TRBD2 matches 7 bases. J gave up 6 bases and V 0 bases, and 6 bases lay outside the gene matches. The germline CDR1 and CDR2 sequences are SGDLS and YYNGEE. The CDR3 contains 15 residues. The CDR3 sequence: CASSVGSGPINEQFF. For the CDR3, the DNA is TGTGCCAGCAGCGTAGGTAGCGGGCCCATCAATGAGCAGTTCTTC.

DNA of the CDR3: TGCAGTGCCATACTATGGGCTTTCTTT. It translates to CSAILWAFF. The chain links TRBV20-1 to TRBJ1-1; D is uncertain. The CDR3 length is 9 residues. V lost 6 bases and J lost 11, with 10 bases in between. From germline, CDR1 is DFQATT and CDR2 SNEGSKA (reference sequence).

The chain recombines TRBV6-6 with TRBJ2-5, with D perhaps matching TRBD1 (5 bases). V gave up 5 bases and J gave up 5 bases, with 12 bases separating them. Germline V CDR1 and CDR2: MNHNY, SVGAGI (reference sequence). This CDR3 has 13 residues. The CDR3, as DNA: TGTGCCAGCAGTGTAGGGGCCTTGGAGACCCAGTACTTC. This sequence encodes CASSVGALETQYF.

The chain joins TRBV18 to TRBJ2-2; 8 bases line up with TRBD2. The CDR3 runs to 15 residues. The germline V gene has CDR1 KGHSH and CDR2 LQKENI. Unmatched junction bases numbered 8, after V lost 6 bases and J lost 5 bases. CDR3 DNA sequence: TGTGCCAGCTCTGGCGGGACTAGATTTACCGGGGAGCTGTTTTTT. Its translation: CASSGGTRFTGELFF.

CDR3 sequence reads: CASSLSGTSYEQYF. CDR3 coding DNA: TGTGCCAGCAGCTTATCCGGGACTTCCTACGAGCAGTACTTC. The gene calls are TRBV7-6 and TRBJ2-7, with D perhaps TRBD2 (6 bases). Trimming removed 2 bases from V and 1 base from J, with 9 bases in between. The CDR3 has 14 residues. Germline-derived CDR1 and CDR2 are SGHVS and FNYEAQ.

The chain uses TRBV2 and TRBJ2-7; TRBD1 agrees at 7 bases. With V trimmed by 5 bases and J by 0 bases, 10 bases remained unmatched. Germline V gene lookup returns CDR1 SNHLY and CDR2 FYNNEI. The CDR3 length is 16 residues. This chain's CDR3 is CASSRNRQGVSYEQYF. The DNA of the CDR3 is TGTGCCAGCAGTAGGAATCGCCAGGGGGTCTCCTACGAGCAGTACTTC.

The chain uses TRBV6-5 and TRBJ1-1; D is possibly TRBD1 (6 bases). Trimming removed 6 bases at V and 7 bases at J, with 18 bases between. The germline gives CDR1 MNHEY, CDR2 SVGAGI. This CDR3 comprises 14 residues. DNA of the CDR3: TGTGCCAGCAGACCTACAGGGAGTTCGATTGAAGCTTTCTTT. Protein product: CASRPTGSSIEAFF.

The chain uses TRBV5-1 and TRBJ1-1, with 11 positions matching TRBD1. The germline V gene has CDR1 SGHRS and CDR2 YFSETQ. This CDR3 has 16 amino acids. Losses at the gene ends were 4 bases for V and 0 bases for J; bases not matched to a gene: 5. CDR3 region: CASSGGTGGMNTEAFF. The CDR3 bases are TGCGCCAGCAGCGGGGGGACAGGGGGAATGAACACTGAAGCTTTCTTT. The full variable domain, rest sourced from reference TRBV5-1 and TRBJ1-1, is KAGVTQTPRYLIKTRGQQVTLSCSPISGHRSVSWYQQTPGQGLQFLFEYFSETQRNKGNFPGRFSGRQFSNSRSEMNVSTLELGDSALYLCASSGGTGGMNTEAFFGQGTRLTVV.

This clone was counted between two and nine times. This rearrangement joins TRBV11-3 to TRBJ1-1, with D uncertain. Trimming cost V 3 bases and J 0 bases, with 8 bases left between them. The CDR3 length is 14 residues. CDR1 is SGHNT and CDR2 is YENEEA in the germline V gene. CDR3 amino acids: CASSLYGVNTEAFF. In DNA form, the CDR3 reads TGTGCCAGCAGCTTGTACGGAGTGAACACTGAAGCTTTCTTT.

This CDR3 reads CASGFRSPGLGNTIYF. The CDR3 DNA reads as TGTGCTAGTGGTTTCCGATCCCCAGGGCTTGGAAACACCATATATTTT. The J gene is TRBJ1-3, the V gene TRBV12-5, with a weak D call TRBD1 (5 bases). CDR3 length: 16 residues. The V gene's germline CDR1 is LGHNT and CDR2 FRNRAP. Trimming stripped 3 bases from V and 3 bases from J, with 15 bases between.

Points on this clone: The sample contains more than one DNA sequence encoding this CDR3. V gene TRBV18 combines with J gene TRBJ2-2; 8 positions agree with TRBD1. Germline CDR1 reads KGHSH; CDR2 reads LQKENI. The CDR3 runs to 15 residues. Losses at the gene ends were 6 bases for V and 6 bases for J; bases not matched to a gene: 9. This chain's CDR3 is CASSLRTGKAGELFF. The CDR3 nucleotides read TGTGCCAGCTCGCTCCGGACAGGGAAGGCCGGGGAGCTGTTTTTT. The complete variable domain, with remaining parts taken from reference TRBV18 and TRBJ2-2, reads NAGVMQNPRHLVRRRGQEARLRCSPMKGHSHVYWYRQLPEEGLKFMVYLQKENIIDESGMPKERFSAEFPKEGPSILRIQQVVRGDSAAYFCASSLRTGKAGELFFGEGSRLTVL.

The V and J genes are TRBV7-8 and TRBJ2-1; the D is unclear. The germline gives CDR1 SGHVS, CDR2 FQNEAQ. This CDR3 contains 14 residues. V lost 3 bases, J lost 0 bases, and 6 bases lay in between. The CDR3 region is CASSFESSYNEQFF. CDR3 DNA: TGTGCCAGCAGCTTCGAGAGCTCCTACAATGAGCAGTTCTTC.

In this sample, this clone turned up once. As DNA, the CDR3 is TGTGCCAGCAGTTCCCAGGGGAATAATTCACCCCTCCACTTT. Translated, it gives CASSSQGNNSPLHF. The V gene is TRBV27, the J gene TRBJ1-6, with D possibly being TRBD1 (6 bases). The CDR3 runs 14 residues. Trimming left V 4 bases short and J 5 bases short, with 9 bases between. From germline, CDR1 is MNHEY and CDR2 SMNVEV (reference sequence).

CDR3 sequence (DNA): TGTGCCAGCAGAAGTTTAACAGGGTACGGGGCCAACGTCCTGACTTTC. It translates to CASRSLTGYGANVLTF. This chain links TRBV11-2 with TRBJ2-6, with D possibly TRBD1 on 6 matching bases. The germline V and J ends were trimmed by 6 bases and 4 bases, with 16 bases remaining between them. Germline CDR1 SGHAT, CDR2 FQNNGV. The CDR3 spans 16 residues.

This rearrangement joins TRBV7-9 to TRBJ2-1; a possible D gene is TRBD2 (6 bases). The V gene lost 6 bases and the J gene lost 3 bases, with 15 bases spanning the gap. The CDR3 is 15 residues long. Germline-derived CDR1 and CDR2 are SEHNR and FQNEAQ (reference sequence). This CDR3 is CASSLPSGVYNEQFF. The CDR3 nucleotides are TGTGCCAGCAGTCTCCCTTCGGGAGTCTACAATGAGCAGTTCTTC.

The gene calls are TRBV9 and TRBJ2-5; maybe TRBD2 (7 bases). Trimming stripped 0 bases from V and 5 bases from J, with 14 bases between. CDR3 length: 15 amino acids. The germline V gene encodes CDR1 SGDLS and CDR2 YYNGEE. CDR3 nucleotide sequence: TGTGCCAGCAGCGTAGCTTCGGGGGGCGGGGAGACCCAGTACTTC. Protein sequence: CASSVASGGGETQYF.

The chain employs TRBV11-3 and TRBJ2-7; 9 positions match TRBD1. V shed 5 bases, J shed 5 bases, and the junction held 7 bases outside the gene matches. This CDR3 has 14 amino acids. Germline V gene sequence: CDR1 SGHNT, CDR2 YENEEA. CDR3 sequence (DNA): TGTGCCAGCAGCGACCCGACAGGGGGAGACGAGCAGTACTTC. Amino acid sequence: CASSDPTGGDEQYF.